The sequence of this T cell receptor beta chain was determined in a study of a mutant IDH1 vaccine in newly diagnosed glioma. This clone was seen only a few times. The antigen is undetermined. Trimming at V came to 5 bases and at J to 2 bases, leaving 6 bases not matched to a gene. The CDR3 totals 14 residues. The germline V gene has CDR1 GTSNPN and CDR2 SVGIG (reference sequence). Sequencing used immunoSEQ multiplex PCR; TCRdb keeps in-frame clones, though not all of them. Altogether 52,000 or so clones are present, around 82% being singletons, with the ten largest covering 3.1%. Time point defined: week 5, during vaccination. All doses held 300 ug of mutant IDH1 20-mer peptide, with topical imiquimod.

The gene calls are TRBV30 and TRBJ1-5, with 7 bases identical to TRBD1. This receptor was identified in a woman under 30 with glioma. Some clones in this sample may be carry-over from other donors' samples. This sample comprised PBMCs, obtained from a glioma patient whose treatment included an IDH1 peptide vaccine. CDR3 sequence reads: CAWGITGGNQPQHF. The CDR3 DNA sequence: TGTGCCTGGGGGATAACAGGGGGCAATCAGCCCCAGCATTTT.